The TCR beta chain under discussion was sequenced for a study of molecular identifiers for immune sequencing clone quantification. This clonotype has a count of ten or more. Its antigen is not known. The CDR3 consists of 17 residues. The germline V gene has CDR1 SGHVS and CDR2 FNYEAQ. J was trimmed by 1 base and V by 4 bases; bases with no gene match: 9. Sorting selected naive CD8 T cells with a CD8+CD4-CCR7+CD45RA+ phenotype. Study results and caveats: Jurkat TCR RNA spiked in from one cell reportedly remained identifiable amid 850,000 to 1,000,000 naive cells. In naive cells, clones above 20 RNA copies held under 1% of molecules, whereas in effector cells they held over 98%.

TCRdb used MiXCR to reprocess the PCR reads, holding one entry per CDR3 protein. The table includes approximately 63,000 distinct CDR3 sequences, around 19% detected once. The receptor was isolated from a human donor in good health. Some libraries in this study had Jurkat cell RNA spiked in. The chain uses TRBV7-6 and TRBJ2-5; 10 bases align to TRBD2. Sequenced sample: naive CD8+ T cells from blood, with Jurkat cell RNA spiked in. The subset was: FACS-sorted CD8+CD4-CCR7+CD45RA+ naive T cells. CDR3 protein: CASSWTSGGFFQETQYF. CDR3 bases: TGTGCCAGCAGCTGGACTAGCGGAGGGTTCTTCCAAGAGACCCAGTACTTC.